The source of this T cell receptor (beta chain) is a study of cytomegalovirus exposure and HLA in healthy donors (dated 2017 in TCRdb). Turning to the overall study: An earlier analysis of 587 of the donors reported about 290 Gb of sequence data and approximately 110 million unique TCR beta sequences from 150 million to 200 million T cells. An early release that covered several hundred HLA-typed donors contained around 330 gigabases of sequencing data and around 80 million unique TCR sequences. Of the 350 to 450 genotyped donors, approximately 83% fell in the genetic ancestry cluster associated with self-reported Caucasian donors. The study was designed to test whether signatures of past pathogen exposure could be identified by cataloging public T cell receptors. The T cell repertoires of about 700 subjects were profiled by immunosequencing and related to cytomegalovirus serostatus. Besides the first cohort of 666 subjects, a separate validation cohort made up of over a hundred different subjects was used. The study combined high-throughput TCR immunosequencing, statistical association of individual TCRs with disease status, and machine learning to predict cytomegalovirus infection status. A later analysis re-examined previously published TCR beta repertoires from more than 600 donors and added high-resolution HLA genotyping to investigate patterns of TCR occurrence. The later analysis used no new phenotypic data to find candidate immune exposures, relying instead on TCR beta sequences and their occurrence across donors. An earlier analysis of roughly 600 of the donors used high-throughput TCR beta sequencing to judge whether each TCR beta V gene segment behaved as functional or pseudogenic. Donor age, sex, ethnicity and CMV serostatus were compiled alongside the repertoire data. Genome-wide SNP genotypes for about three fifths of the roughly 670 donors were used in a later genetic analysis, which treated that subset as a discovery cohort. All discovery cohort repertoires had been generated on a single sequencing platform. Both class I and class II loci were covered by HLA typing, at four-digit resolution. The number of typed donors differed by locus: about 620-640 for A, B, C, DRB1 and DQB1; 522 for DQA1; approximately 610 for DPA1; and roughly 470 for DPB1. A few DR-DQ haplotypes were treated as single units for association and clustering because of strong linkage in the cohort. On average, roughly 240,000 unique TCR beta nucleotide sequences were sequenced per donor among more than 350 genotyped donors of the cohort, with roughly 18% of those sequences being non-productive.

The CDR1 and CDR2 encoded by the germline V gene are SGHDT and YYEEEE. V is cut by 4 bases and J by 6 bases, and the space between the germline ends is 16 bases. Including the terminal cysteine and phenylalanine, the CDR3 comprises 14 residues. Of the read, only the CDR3 DNA is kept; its 42 bases are in frame from base 1. The library was obtained by the immunoSEQ multiplex PCR assay. For the multiplex PCR, a mixture combining 60 forward primers for TCR Vbeta segments and 13 reverse primers for TCR Jbeta segments was used. A multiplex PCR assay on genomic DNA amplified the CDR3 region of rearranged TCR beta genes. On the Illumina HiSeq System, the amplified TCR beta libraries were sequenced as 87-base-pair reads. As for the original processing: In a later analysis, tens of millions of unique TCR beta chains were counted across the approximately 670 repertoires, and approximately 11 million of these chains were shared by at least two donors. Raw reads were error-corrected and collapsed into unique sequences by a nearest-neighbor algorithm in which closely related sequences were merged to remove PCR and sequencing errors. V, D and J gene segments were assigned by aligning CDR3 sequences to IMGT reference sequences. Each retained sequence needed at least a six-nucleotide match to both a V gene segment and a J gene segment. Rearrangements were classified as productive when the CDR3 lacked stop codons and remained in frame with V and J, and all other rearrangements were classified as non-productive. Following IMGT convention, CDR3 was defined as the stretch from the second conserved V-encoded cysteine up to the conserved J-encoded phenylalanine. The earlier analysis of some 600 of the donors excluded sequences that lacked an unambiguous match to a single V gene segment. An earlier analysis of several hundred of the donors called V segments functional above 56.7% productive rearrangements and segregating when the between-donor standard deviation exceeded 5%. A statistical classification framework was built for diagnosing cytomegalovirus status from the catalog of TCR beta chain sequences. In a later analysis, TCR nucleotide sequences were compared against IMGT/GENE-DB human TR gene sequences so that V and J genes could be assigned. Using the TCRdist pipeline, a later analysis assigned CDR3 sequences along with most-parsimonious VDJ recombination scenarios. In a later analysis, every TCR beta chain was defined by the combination of its CDR3 amino acid sequence and its V-gene family, and reads without a unique V-gene family were dropped. A later analysis removed 500 to 600 highly shared, low-generation-probability nucleotide sequences to deal with suspected cross-contamination and a sequencing artifact. In a later analysis, a clonal expansion index was calculated for each public chain from normalized within-repertoire ranks of inferred template counts. In a later analysis, generation probabilities were computed with a VDJ recombination model fitted to out-of-frame rearrangements, and the resulting probabilities were checked against IGoR. In a later analysis, hypergeometric tests were used to score TCR-TCR, TCR-HLA and TCR-CMV co-occurrence, with a repertoire-size bias correction applied to TCR pairs. In a later analysis, false discovery rates were estimated by permuting HLA or CMV assignments 20 times. In a later analysis, co-occurring TCRs were grouped using DBSCAN, with TCRdist sequence similarity added in when clustering inside HLA-allele-positive subsets. Co-occurrence clustering excluded repertoires with fewer than 30,000 or more than 120,000 public chains, plus five with anomalous nucleotide sharing. TCRdb retrieved this table from immuneACCESS and kept in-frame rearrangements only. Not all clones are present; in checked studies, unresolved V genes account for under half, and no reason is known for the remainder. V and J calls and clone size follow that table, whereas D and trimming were derived from the DNA. A total of around 200,000 clones appear in this sample, roughly 90% of them only once. The ten top clones hold less than 0.4% of the sample.

Of note for this clone: Its antigen has not been determined. Per-base quality was not reported, and no clone a single base away is much larger than it.

The cohort consisted of 666 healthy bone marrow donors. At the time of sampling, every cohort member was nominally healthy, though immune exposures that went unrecorded were likely present. The donor was CMV seronegative and was included in the group of a few hundred seronegative cohort members. Each donor provided a peripheral blood sample, and peripheral blood mononuclear cells were used for TCR beta sequencing. The Qiagen DNeasy Blood Extraction Kit was used to extract genomic DNA from the blood cell samples. The research as a whole found: Correlated functional status among segregating V segments might reflect linkage disequilibrium, but an unknown experimental factor could not be ruled out. In a later analysis, HLA-associated TCR beta chains showed more clonal expansion and lower generation probabilities than non-associated chains that were equally common. A later analysis found that TCR association rates varied across HLA loci, with DRB1 alleles showing the most associated TCRs and HLA-C alleles the fewest. Because counts were too low, about 15 rarely observed V segments, including chromosome 9 orphons, were left out of the earlier analysis of a few hundred of the donors. When HLA alleles, especially DR and DQ, strongly co-occurred, TCR associations were difficult to assign to individual alleles. The cohort was sequenced for TCR beta chains only, and without alpha or paired-chain data the features that could be detected were limited. Specific HLA alleles were associated with 15,000 to 20,000 TCR beta sequences at a false discovery rate of 0.05 in a later analysis. In both the original and validation cohorts, the classifier was reported to diagnose cytomegalovirus status with high specificity and sensitivity. In vitro tests confirmed that a few of the cytomegalovirus-associated TCR beta chains recognize cytomegalovirus antigens. In a later genetic analysis, a missense DCLRE1C variant was associated with V-gene and J-gene trimming of TCR beta chains, and the association was replicated in an independent cohort. A cluster of highly shared sequence variants was judged likely to represent a technical artifact of the sequencing pipeline. Because some donors lacked HLA typing at each locus, the association tests relied only on the typed subset. An earlier analysis of several hundred of the donors showed that most TCR beta V segments appeared in productive rearrangements either about 87% or about 30% of the time, which broadly matched IMGT annotations. The authors suggested that the approach could potentially be generalized to other disease states and immunological phenotypes. According to a later analysis, parvovirus B19, influenza, CMV and Epstein-Barr virus appeared linked to several top co-occurrence clusters. Roughly uniform sequencing depth across donors was assumed in presence/absence analyses, although this assumption may not hold. The study gave a list of 150 to 200 TCR beta chains associated with cytomegalovirus. A further reported finding was that TCR beta sequences accurately predicted the HLA-A and HLA-B alleles for most subjects in the first cohort. For the cohort, immune exposure information was limited to CMV serostatus. Some IMGT-functional V segments, including TRBV6-2 and TRBV6-3, could not be told apart with the 87-base-pair reads, so those segments were excluded. Across donors, most TCR sequences were observed very rarely, whereas some public TCRs were present in many individuals. According to a later analysis, most CMV-associated TCR beta chains appeared to be HLA-restricted, and the HLA associations seemed to be driven largely by CMV exposure. According to a later genetic analysis, donors in an Asian-associated ancestry cluster had fewer N-insertions in productive TCRs than the approximately 670-donor mean.

The sequencing sample was made of PBMCs. In this chain, TRBV5-6 is recombined with TRBJ1-2; the D gene is perhaps TRBD1, from 6 matching bases. The receptor was derived from a woman in her twenties or thirties in good health and CMV-seronegative. The CDR3 amino acid sequence is: CASSGTTQGNGYTF. The DNA is as follows: TGTGCCAGCAGCGGGACTACTCAGGGGAATGGCTACACCTTC.